Listed here are 14 T cell receptor beta chains from one sample, sequenced in a study of T cell responses to AZD1222 COVID-19 vaccine. TCRdb's copy holds only in-frame clones and misses some; the assay was immunoSEQ multiplex PCR. The sample carries roughly 120,000 clones, roughly 90% recorded once. The source was peripheral blood, collected on day 0 of AZD1222 vaccination. The receptors derive from an adult in good health.

The rearrangement links TRBV5-8 to TRBJ2-2, with D unclear. Germline CDR1 is SGHTS and CDR2 is YDEGEE. CDR3 length equals 14 residues. V lost 4 bases to trimming and J lost 4 bases, with 11 bases between them. The chain's CDR3 is CASSPRVGTGELFF. The CDR3 DNA reads TGTGCCAGCAGCCCTAGGGTCGGCACCGGGGAGCTGTTTTTT.

The chain is built from TRBV5-1 and TRBJ1-4, with D uncertain. The V gene's germline CDR1 is SGHRS and CDR2 YFSETQ. Trimming shortened V by 0 bases and J by 8 bases, and 8 bases separated the two germline ends. CDR3 length equals 13 residues. This chain's CDR3 is CASSLVINEKLFF. The DNA of the CDR3 is TGCGCCAGCAGCTTGGTTATAAACGAAAAACTGTTTTTT.

V and J are TRBV5-1 and TRBJ1-5; perhaps TRBD1 as D (5 bases). V was trimmed by 0 bases and J by 6 bases, leaving 10 bases between them. Germline V gene sequence: CDR1 SGHRS, CDR2 YFSETQ. The CDR3 extends over 14 amino acids. The CDR3 nucleotides are TGCGCCAGCAGCTTGGCAGGGATGGGTCAGCCCCAGCATTTT. Its translation is CASSLAGMGQPQHF.

This clone came up once. The chain is built from TRBV29-1 and TRBJ1-2, with D perhaps matching TRBD1 (5 bases). Germline CDR1 and CDR2: SQVTM and ANQGSEA. This CDR3 comprises 14 residues. Trimming removed 5 bases from V and 0 bases from J, with 13 bases in between. In nucleotides, the CDR3 is TGCAGCGTTAGCGGGGCAGGGACTAACTATGGCTACACCTTC. The encoded protein is CSVSGAGTNYGYTF.

J is TRBJ2-5 and V is TRBV10-3; D not resolved. Germline CDR1 and CDR2: ENHRY and SYGVKD. Trimming cost V 0 bases and J 2 bases, with 10 bases left between them. The CDR3 consists of 15 residues. The CDR3 DNA follows: TGTGCCATCAGTGAGTCGTTGGAGAGACAAGAGACCCAGTACTTC. It specifies CAISESLERQETQYF.

The V and J genes are TRBV29-1 and TRBJ1-3; D not resolved. The CDR3 length is 13 residues. The germline V gene has CDR1 SQVTM and CDR2 ANQGSEA. V lost 7 bases and J 4 bases, leaving 14 bases between the germline ends. CDR3 in amino acids: CSAQVRTGNTIYF. CDR3 DNA: TGCAGCGCCCAAGTACGGACGGGAAACACCATATATTTT. Based on the CDR3 plus reference TRBV29-1 and TRBJ1-3, the full variable domain is SAVISQKPSRDICQRGTSLTIQCQVDSQVTMMFWYRQQPGQSLTLIATANQGSEATYESGFVIDKFPISRPNLTFSTLTVSNMSPEDSSIYLCSAQVRTGNTIYFGEGSWLTVV.

This sequence joins TRBV19 and TRBJ1-2, with no clear D. The CDR3 runs to 13 residues. Germline lookup yields CDR1 LNHDA and CDR2 SQIVND (reference sequence). V was clipped by 5 bases and J by 4 bases, with 11 bases between them. Written as DNA, the CDR3 is TGTGCCAGTAGTCCCGTCCGACTCTATGGCTACACCTTC. Translation: CASSPVRLYGYTF.

V gene TRBV5-6 combines with J gene TRBJ2-5; the D is unclear. The CDR3 is made up of 17 amino acids. V gave up 0 bases and J gave up 2 bases, with 17 bases separating them. Per the germline V gene, CDR1 is SGHDT and CDR2 is YYEEEE. CDR3 sequence (DNA): TGTGCCAGCAGCTTGGAGGGCGATTCCAGACCACAAGAGACCCAGTACTTC. Residues: CASSLEGDSRPQETQYF.

The chain uses TRBV10-3 and TRBJ1-2; D gene uncertain. The CDR3 sequence is 14 residues long. V was clipped by 6 bases and J by 0 bases, with 11 bases between them. Germline loops: CDR1 ENHRY, CDR2 SYGVKD. This CDR3 is CAIRDGLANYGYTF. As DNA, the CDR3 is TGTGCCATCAGAGACGGCTTAGCTAACTATGGCTACACCTTC.

This chain connects TRBV12-3 or TRBV12-4 to TRBJ1-2; D is uncertain. CDR3 length: 13 residues. The ends were cut back, 3 bases at V and 4 bases at J, with 9 bases in the middle. CDR3: CASSFGGGYGYTF. In DNA form, the CDR3 reads TGTGCCAGCAGTTTTGGCGGCGGCTATGGCTACACCTTC.

The chain combines TRBV29-1 with TRBJ1-2; D unclear. The germline gives CDR1 SQVTM, CDR2 ANQGSEA. V was trimmed by 5 bases and J by 6 bases, leaving 10 bases between them. The CDR3 has 11 amino acids. The CDR3 DNA is TGCAGCGTTCAATTGTTCCATGGCTACACCTTC. It translates to CSVQLFHGYTF.

The count of this clone is one. The V call is TRBV3-1 (or the pseudogene TRBV3-2), the J call TRBJ2-3; perhaps TRBD1 as D (6 bases). V lost 4 bases and J lost 0, with 20 bases in between. The germline V gene encodes CDR1 LGHDT and CDR2 YNNKEL (reference sequence). The CDR3 is 18 amino acids. The CDR3 spells CASSPKRQDRPSTDTQYF. In nucleotides, the CDR3 is TGTGCCAGCAGCCCAAAGCGTCAGGACAGACCTAGCACAGATACGCAGTATTTT.

The V gene is TRBV6-2 or TRBV6-3, the J gene TRBJ2-7; D possibly corresponds to TRBD1 (6 bases). CDR1 is MNHEY and CDR2 is SVGEGT in the germline V gene. The germline V and J ends were trimmed by 4 bases and 6 bases, with 13 bases remaining between them. This CDR3 is built from 13 residues. The CDR3 coding sequence is TGTGCCAGCAGTTCTCGAGGACAGACCGAGCAGTACTTC. Protein product: CASSSRGQTEQYF.

This chain joins TRBV29-1 and TRBJ1-1, with TRBD1 identical over 7 bases. The V segment lost 3 bases and the J segment 6 bases; nucleotides outside the gene matches: 4. This CDR3 contains 12 residues. CDR1 and CDR2 from the germline V gene are SQVTM and ANQGSEA. As DNA, the CDR3 is TGCAGCGTTGACCGAGACAGGGCTGAAGCTTTCTTT. Translation: CSVDRDRAEAFF.